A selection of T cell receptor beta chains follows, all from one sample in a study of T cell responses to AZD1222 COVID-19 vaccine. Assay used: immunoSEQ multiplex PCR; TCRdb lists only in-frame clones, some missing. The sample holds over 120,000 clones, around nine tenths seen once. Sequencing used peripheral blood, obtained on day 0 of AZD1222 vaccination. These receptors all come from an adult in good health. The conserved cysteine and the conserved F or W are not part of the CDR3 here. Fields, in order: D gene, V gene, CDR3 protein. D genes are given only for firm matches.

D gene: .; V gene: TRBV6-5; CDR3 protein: ASSYSTERNSPLH
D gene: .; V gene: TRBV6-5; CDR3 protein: ASSYSTRANGELF
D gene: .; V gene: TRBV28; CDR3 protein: ASSSVSVGRGPSGNTIY
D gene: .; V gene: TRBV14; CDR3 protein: ASSQWESYYEQY
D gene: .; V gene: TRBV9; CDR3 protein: ASSVGLATYTDTQY
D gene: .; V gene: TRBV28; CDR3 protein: ASSLNGAEQY
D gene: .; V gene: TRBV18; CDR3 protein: ASSPSRDSYEQY
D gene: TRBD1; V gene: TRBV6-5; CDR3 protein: ASSRGQGRYQPQH
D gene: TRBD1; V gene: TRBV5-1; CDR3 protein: ASSFGTGGGNEQF
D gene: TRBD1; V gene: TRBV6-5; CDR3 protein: ASSQTGDTDTQY
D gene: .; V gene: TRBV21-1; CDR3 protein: ASSKRGQGGSQETQY
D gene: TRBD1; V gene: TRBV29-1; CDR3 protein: SELGPGTGGLSSGNTIY
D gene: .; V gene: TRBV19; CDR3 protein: ASSIIVSSGNNEKLF
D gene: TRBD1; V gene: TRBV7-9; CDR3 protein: ASSLTGRGPDWASKLF
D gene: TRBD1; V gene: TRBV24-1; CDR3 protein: ATSDWGQVSSYNEQF
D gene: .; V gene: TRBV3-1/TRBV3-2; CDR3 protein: ASSSRRGGLDEQY
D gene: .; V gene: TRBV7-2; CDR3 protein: ASSLEWGGGYT
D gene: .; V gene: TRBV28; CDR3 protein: ASSGTGPKAYEQY
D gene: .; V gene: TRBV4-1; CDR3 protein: ASRRDGVTEAF
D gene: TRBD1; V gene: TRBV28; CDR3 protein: ASLYRSGQGVSF
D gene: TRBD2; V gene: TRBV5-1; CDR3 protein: ASSRGVGNEQF
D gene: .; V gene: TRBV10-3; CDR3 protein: AISDPQGLNTEAF
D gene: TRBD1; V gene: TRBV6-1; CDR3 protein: ASSDRGRHNEQF
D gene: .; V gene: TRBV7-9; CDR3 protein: ASRQADQPQH
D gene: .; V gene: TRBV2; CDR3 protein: ASSLDGRAGEQY
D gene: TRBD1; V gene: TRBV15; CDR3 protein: ATSRDPGTGLF
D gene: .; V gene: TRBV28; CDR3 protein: ASSLPRDVTGELF